Following are 25 T cell receptor beta chains from one sample sequenced in a study of blood T cell repertoires in COVID-19. TCRdb's table, derived via immunoSEQ multiplex PCR, lists solely in-frame clones and lacks some. The sample holds about 60,000 clones, approximately 86% seen once. Sequenced input: peripheral blood. These receptors originate from a man in his 60s with acute or convalescent COVID-19.

The V gene is TRBV6-2 or TRBV6-3, the J gene TRBJ2-7; tentatively, D is TRBD1 (6 bases). Germline V gives CDR1 MNHEY, CDR2 SVGEGT. The CDR3 loop spans 15 amino acids. Trimming left V 0 bases short and J 3 bases short, with 12 bases between. CDR3 sequence reads: CASSYSSKGVYEQYF. Written as DNA, the CDR3 is TGTGCCAGCAGTTACTCTTCTAAGGGGGTCTACGAGCAGTACTTC.

This rearrangement joins TRBV29-1 to TRBJ2-5; unclear D gene. CDR1 and CDR2 (germline): SQVTM, ANQGSEA. This CDR3 has 12 residues. V lost 5 bases to trimming and J lost 1 base, with 8 bases between them. The DNA for the CDR3 is TGCAGCGTTTCTCTTGTCCAAGAGACCCAGTACTTC. Residues: CSVSLVQETQYF.

This clone was picked up one time. The chain couples TRBV20-1 to TRBJ2-3; no definite D call. Germline CDR1 is DFQATT and CDR2 is SNEGSKA (reference sequence). Trimming cost V 0 bases and J 5 bases, with 3 bases left between them. This CDR3 contains 11 residues. CDR3 amino acids: CSARDQDTQYF. In DNA, the CDR3 is TGCAGTGCTAGAGATCAAGATACGCAGTATTTT.

J is TRBJ2-3 and V is TRBV5-1; 9 bases line up with TRBD2. The germline V gene has CDR1 SGHRS and CDR2 YFSETQ. There are 17 residues in the CDR3. J was trimmed by 6 bases and V by 1 base; bases with no gene match: 12. For the CDR3, the DNA is TGCGCCAGCAGCTTGAATCCGACTAGCGGTCCCACCGATACGCAGTATTTT. Translated: CASSLNPTSGPTDTQYF. Based on the CDR3 plus reference TRBV5-1 and TRBJ2-3, the full variable domain is KAGVTQTPRYLIKTRGQQVTLSCSPISGHRSVSWYQQTPGQGLQFLFEYFSETQRNKGNFPGRFSGRQFSNSRSEMNVSTLELGDSALYLCASSLNPTSGPTDTQYFGPGTRLTVL.

The chain couples TRBV7-2 to TRBJ2-7; TRBD1 aligns across 9 bases. V shed 5 bases, J shed 6 bases, and the junction held 14 bases outside the gene matches. The CDR3 consists of 16 residues. The germline V gene encodes CDR1 SGHTA and CDR2 FQGNSA. This chain's CDR3 is CASSLGSGTGMIEQYF. The CDR3 DNA reads as TGTGCCAGCAGCCTTGGATCCGGGACAGGGATGATCGAGCAGTACTTC.

The rearrangement joins TRBV6-5 to TRBJ1-5; D ambiguous. Trimming left V 7 bases short and J 2 bases short, with 15 bases between. This CDR3 is built from 15 residues. Germline V gives CDR1 MNHEY, CDR2 SVGAGI. In DNA, the CDR3 is TGTGCCAGCACCGCAACACCCGAGGGCAATCAGCCCCAGCATTTT. Translated: CASTATPEGNQPQHF.

The chain employs TRBV6-5 and TRBJ2-2; TRBD1 matches at 10 bases. J was trimmed by 8 bases and V by 6 bases; bases with no gene match: 9. CDR3 size: 15 residues. Germline V CDR1 and CDR2: MNHEY, SVGAGI. CDR3 DNA sequence: TGTGCCAGCAGGTCGGACAGGGGGACTACGGGGGAGCTGTTTTTT. This gives the protein CASRSDRGTTGELFF.

This clone appeared a single time. Other nucleotide sequences in the sample specify the same CDR3. The chain combines TRBV11-2 with TRBJ2-2; D not certain. The CDR3 runs 14 residues. Trimming shortened V by 2 bases and J by 6 bases, and 10 bases separated the two germline ends. CDR1 is SGHAT, CDR2 FQNNGV, per germline. Written as DNA, the CDR3 is TGTGCCAGCAGCTTAATAGCTCATGCCGGGGAGCTGTTTTTT. It encodes CASSLIAHAGELFF.

The rearrangement uses TRBV14 and TRBJ2-7; D might be TRBD1 (6 bases). Trimming took 4 bases from V and 2 from J, leaving 18 bases between them. The V gene's germline CDR1 is SGHDN and CDR2 FVKESK. CDR3 length equals 16 residues. The CDR3 nucleotides are TGTGCCAGCAGCCTCGGGTGGGGGACACCCCCCTACGAGCAGTACTTC. Amino acid sequence: CASSLGWGTPPYEQYF.

The chain joins TRBV5-5 to TRBJ1-6, with 8 bases aligning to TRBD1. The trim removed 4 bases at V and 0 bases at J, leaving 6 bases unmatched. The CDR3 length is 17 residues. CDR1 SGHKS and CDR2 YYEKEE come from the germline V gene (reference sequence). The CDR3 sequence is CASSRDRPDSYNSPLHF. CDR3 DNA sequence: TGTGCCAGCAGCCGGGACAGGCCTGACTCCTATAATTCACCCCTCCACTTT.

V and J are TRBV9 and TRBJ1-2, with D uncertain. Germline V gives CDR1 SGDLS, CDR2 YYNGEE. This CDR3 is built from 13 residues. V was clipped by 3 bases and J by 6 bases, with 12 bases between them. The CDR3 spells CASSADRGNGYTF. The CDR3 coding sequence is TGTGCCAGCAGCGCAGACCGAGGGAATGGCTACACCTTC.

The chain has TRBV20-1 and TRBJ1-1; TRBD1 aligns across 7 bases. The trim removed 4 bases at V and 4 bases at J, leaving 0 bases unmatched. The CDR3 spans 11 residues. Germline V gene lookup returns CDR1 DFQATT and CDR2 SNEGSKA (reference sequence). CDR3 DNA sequence: TGCAGTGCTAAGGGGGCCACTGAAGCTTTCTTT. Encoded protein: CSAKGATEAFF.

This clone was counted only a few times. The chain recombines TRBV3-1 (or the pseudogene TRBV3-2) with TRBJ1-2, with D possibly being TRBD1 (5 bases). The CDR3 spans 14 residues. Germline V CDR1 and CDR2: LGHDT, YNNKEL (reference sequence). V lost 7 bases to trimming and J lost 5 bases, with 17 bases between them. For the CDR3, the DNA is TGTGCCAGCACCACGTTGGGGGGTGGGTATGGCTACACCTTC. Its translation is CASTTLGGGYGYTF.

The chain links TRBV24-1 to TRBJ1-1; a possible D gene is TRBD1 (6 bases). This CDR3 region has 15 residues. The V end was cut by 5 bases, the J end by 3 bases, with 15 bases between. The germline V gene encodes CDR1 KGHDR and CDR2 SFDVKD. The CDR3 protein is CATSGGLGGDTEAFF. DNA of the CDR3: TGTGCCACCAGTGGGGGGCTCGGGGGGGACACTGAAGCTTTCTTT.

V and J are TRBV19 and TRBJ2-1; 12 bases match TRBD2. CDR3 length equals 17 residues. Looked up from germline, CDR1 is LNHDA and CDR2 is SQIVND (reference sequence). The ends lost 6 bases at V and 9 bases at J; junction bases unmatched: 15. Here the CDR3 reads CASSPLGLAGTSAEQFF. The CDR3 DNA follows: TGTGCCAGTAGCCCCCTCGGACTAGCGGGGACCTCGGCTGAGCAGTTCTTC.

CDR3 sequence: CATSRRQANEGTEAFF. DNA for the CDR3: TGTGCCACCAGCAGACGACAGGCCAACGAGGGCACTGAAGCTTTCTTT. J is TRBJ1-1 and V is TRBV15, with D possibly being TRBD1 (6 bases). V dropped 2 bases and J dropped 4 bases, with 17 bases sitting between them. There are 16 residues in the CDR3. The germline V gene encodes CDR1 LNHNV and CDR2 YYDKDF (reference sequence).

This clone was observed a few times. The chain links TRBV5-1 to TRBJ2-7; 10 positions match TRBD1. This CDR3 contains 13 residues. Germline V gives CDR1 SGHRS, CDR2 YFSETQ. With V trimmed by 4 bases and J by 10 bases, 8 bases remained unmatched. CDR3 coding DNA: TGCGCCAGCAGCCACCCGGGACAGGGGTTACAGTACTTC. Translating it yields CASSHPGQGLQYF.

J is TRBJ2-5 and V is TRBV15; a weak D match, TRBD2 (5 bases). V was pared by 0 bases and J by 5 bases, with 10 bases between. The CDR3 is 14 amino acids. Germline CDR1 is LNHNV and CDR2 is YYDKDF (reference sequence). This chain's CDR3 is CATSREGSAETQYF. As DNA, the CDR3 is TGTGCCACCAGCAGAGAGGGTAGCGCGGAGACCCAGTACTTC.

The chain couples TRBV7-2 to TRBJ1-5; 7 bases match TRBD1. CDR1 and CDR2 from the germline V gene are SGHTA and FQGNSA. V dropped 2 bases and J dropped 5; count of bases not matched to a gene: 0. This CDR3 has 13 amino acids. The CDR3 DNA reads TGTGCCAGCAGCTTACAGGGGGATCAGCCCCAGCATTTT. It yields the protein CASSLQGDQPQHF.

This chain joins TRBV6-5 and TRBJ1-5; D is perhaps TRBD1 (6 bases). Trimming stripped 4 bases from V and 1 base from J, with 11 bases between. The CDR3 consists of 15 residues. From germline, CDR1 is MNHEY and CDR2 SVGAGI. The CDR3 region is CASSSQRGSNQPQHF. The CDR3, as DNA: TGTGCCAGCAGTTCACAGAGGGGGAGCAATCAGCCCCAGCATTTT.

The chain couples TRBV5-1 to TRBJ2-1; 7 positions match TRBD2. This CDR3 is 17 amino acids long. Germline CDR1 SGHRS, CDR2 YFSETQ. J was trimmed by 0 bases and V by 4 bases; bases with no gene match: 10. The chain's CDR3 is CASSPAGAGRSYNEQFF. In DNA, the CDR3 is TGCGCCAGCAGCCCGGCGGGAGCGGGGCGCTCCTACAATGAGCAGTTCTTC.

The V gene is TRBV3-1 (or the pseudogene TRBV3-2), the J gene TRBJ2-6, with D hard to call. The V gene lost 4 bases and the J gene lost 0 bases, with 7 bases spanning the gap. This CDR3 has 15 residues. The V gene's germline CDR1 is LGHDT and CDR2 YNNKEL (reference sequence). CDR3 region: CASSPRSSGANVLTF. In DNA form, the CDR3 reads TGTGCCAGCAGCCCAAGGAGCTCTGGGGCCAACGTCCTGACTTTC.

The chain carries TRBV23-1 and TRBJ2-3, with 8 bases lining up with TRBD2. TRBV23-1 is an open reading frame, and its role is uncertain. Losses at the gene ends were 6 bases for V and 1 base for J; bases not matched to a gene: 6. The CDR3 length is 15 residues. This CDR3 is CASRGTRGGTDTQYF. Written as DNA, the CDR3 is TGCGCCAGCAGAGGGACTAGGGGTGGCACAGATACGCAGTATTTT.

This clone was detected a few times. The chain has TRBV19 and TRBJ1-5, with D uncertain. The germline V and J ends were trimmed by 5 bases and 2 bases, with 7 bases remaining between them. CDR1 and CDR2 (germline): LNHDA, SQIVND (reference sequence). The CDR3 is 13 residues long. CDR3 sequence reads: CASSWARNQPQHF. DNA of the CDR3: TGTGCCAGTAGTTGGGCCCGCAATCAGCCCCAGCATTTT. Using reference TRBV19 and TRBJ1-5 for the parts outside the CDR3, the full variable domain is DGGITQSPKYLFRKEGQNVTLSCEQNLNHDAMYWYRQDPGQGLRLIYYSQIVNDFQKGDIAEGYSVSREKKESFPLTVTSAQKNPTAFYLCASSWARNQPQHFGDGTRLSIL.

The gene calls are TRBV7-8 and TRBJ2-1; 10 nucleotides line up with TRBD2. Germline CDR1 is SGHVS and CDR2 is FQNEAQ. The junction had 10 bases not matched to a gene; V was cut back by 1 base and J by 10 bases. The CDR3 is made up of 16 amino acids. The CDR3 nucleotides are TGTGCCAGCAGCTTAGGTGAGCTAGCGGGAGTAAAAGAGCAGTTCTTC. Translating gives CASSLGELAGVKEQFF. Drawing the rest from reference TRBV7-8 and TRBJ2-1, the complete variable domain is GAGVSQSPRYKVAKRGQDVALRCDPISGHVSLFWYQQALGQGPEFLTYFQNEAQLDKSGLPSDRFFAERPEGSVSTLKIQRTQQEDSAVYLCASSLGELAGVKEQFFGPGTRLTVL.